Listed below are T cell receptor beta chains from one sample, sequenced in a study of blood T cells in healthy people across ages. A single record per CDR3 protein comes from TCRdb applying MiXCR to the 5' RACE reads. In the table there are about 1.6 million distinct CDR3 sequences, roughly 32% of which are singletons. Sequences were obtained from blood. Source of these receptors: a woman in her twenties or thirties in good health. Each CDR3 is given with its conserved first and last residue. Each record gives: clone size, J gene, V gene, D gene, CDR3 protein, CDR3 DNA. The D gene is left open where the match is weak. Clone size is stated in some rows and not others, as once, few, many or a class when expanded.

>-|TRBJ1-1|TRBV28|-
CASSRPGTEAFF
TGTGCCAGCAGTCGCCCGGGTACTGAAGCTTTCTTT
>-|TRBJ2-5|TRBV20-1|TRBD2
CSARDLPGLAKQETQYF
TGCAGTGCTAGAGACTTACCAGGACTAGCGAAACAAGAGACCCAGTACTTC
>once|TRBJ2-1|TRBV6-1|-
CASKLEGGFYNEQFF
TGTGCCAGCAAGTTGGAGGGAGGTTTCTACAATGAGCAGTTCTTC
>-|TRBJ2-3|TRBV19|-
CASSIAVWGSETDTQYF
TGTGCCAGTAGTATTGCCGTTTGGGGTAGTGAGACAGATACGCAGTATTTT
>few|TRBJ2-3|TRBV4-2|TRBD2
CASSQDAGGYTSTDTQYF
TGTGCCAGCAGCCAAGATGCGGGGGGATACACTAGCACAGATACGCAGTATTTT
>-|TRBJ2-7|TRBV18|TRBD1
CASSPEGAKLSYEQYF
TGTGCCAGCTCACCAGAGGGGGCCAAACTCTCCTACGAGCAGTACTTC
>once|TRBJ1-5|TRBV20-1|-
CSARAGGGFPNQPQHF
TGCAGTGCTAGAGCGGGGGGAGGGTTCCCCAATCAGCCCCAGCATTTT
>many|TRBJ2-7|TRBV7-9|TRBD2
CASSPRGGYYEQYF
TGTGCCAGCAGCCCTCGGGGGGGCTACTACGAGCAGTACTTC
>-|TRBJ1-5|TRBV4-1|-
CASSQRATRYQPQHF
TGCGCCAGCAGCCAAAGGGCAACAAGGTATCAGCCCCAGCATTTT
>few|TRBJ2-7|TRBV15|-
CATSRDWRSSPYEQYF
TGTGCCACCAGCAGAGATTGGAGGTCCTCCCCGTACGAGCAGTACTTC
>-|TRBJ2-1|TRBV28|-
CASSLKRISYNEQFF
TGTGCCAGCAGTTTGAAGCGGATCTCCTACAATGAGCAGTTCTTC
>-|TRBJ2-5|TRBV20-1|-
CSALDYEETQYF
TGCAGTGCTCTAGACTATGAAGAGACCCAGTACTTC
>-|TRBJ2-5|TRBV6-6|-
CASSYLESRTQYF
TGTGCCAGCAGTTATTTGGAGTCCAGGACCCAGTACTTC
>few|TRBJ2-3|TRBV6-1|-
CASSLRTDTDTQYF
TGTGCCAGCAGTCTCCGGACGGACACAGATACGCAGTATTTT
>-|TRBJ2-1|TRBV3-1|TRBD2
CASSQDLRTSGRAFYNEQFF
TGTGCCAGCAGCCAAGATCTTCGAACTAGCGGGAGGGCCTTCTACAATGAGCAGTTCTTC
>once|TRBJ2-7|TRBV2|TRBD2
CASAREGSVVYEQYF
TGTGCCAGCGCCCGGGAGGGGTCGGTTGTCTACGAGCAGTACTTC
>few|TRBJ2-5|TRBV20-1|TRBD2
CSAKPPAGDLETQYF
TGCAGTGCCAAACCCCCAGCGGGGGATCTAGAGACCCAGTACTTC
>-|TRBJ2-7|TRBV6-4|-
CASKIRGASSYEQYF
TGTGCCAGCAAAATCAGGGGGGCAAGCTCCTACGAGCAGTACTTC
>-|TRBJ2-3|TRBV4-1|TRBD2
CASRASSGTWEDTQYF
TGCGCCAGCAGAGCTTCCAGCGGGACGTGGGAAGATACGCAGTATTTT
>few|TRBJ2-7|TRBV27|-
CASSPSMGQTSYEQYF
TGTGCCAGCAGTCCATCGATGGGACAAACCTCCTACGAGCAGTACTTC
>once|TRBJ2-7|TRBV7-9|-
CASSLVVKPYEQYF
TGTGCCAGCAGCTTAGTTGTCAAACCCTACGAGCAGTACTTC
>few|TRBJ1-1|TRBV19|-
CASRLGDGNTEAFF
TGTGCCAGTAGATTAGGGGACGGGAACACTGAAGCTTTCTTT
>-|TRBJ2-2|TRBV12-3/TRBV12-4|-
CASSLLRSNTGELFF
TGTGCCAGCAGCCTGTTAAGAAGTAACACCGGGGAGCTGTTTTTT
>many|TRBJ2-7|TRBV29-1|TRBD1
CSVLDRERVSEQYF
TGCAGCGTCTTAGACAGGGAGAGGGTTAGCGAGCAGTACTTC
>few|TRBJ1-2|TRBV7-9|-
CASSLAEVGYTF
TGTGCCAGCAGCTTAGCGGAGGTCGGCTACACCTTC
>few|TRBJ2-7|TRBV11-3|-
CASSWGLANGEEQYF
TGTGCCAGCAGTTGGGGGCTAGCGAACGGGGAGGAGCAGTACTTC
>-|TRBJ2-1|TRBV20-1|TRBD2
CSAGRGLAGLHEQFF
TGCAGTGCTGGGCGGGGACTAGCGGGACTTCATGAGCAGTTCTTC
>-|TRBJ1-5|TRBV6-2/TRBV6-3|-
CASSYSNTRGRPQHF
TGTGCCAGCAGTTACTCGAACACGAGGGGTCGGCCCCAGCATTTT
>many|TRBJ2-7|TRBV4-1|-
CASSPAGRFEQYF
TGCGCCAGCAGCCCCGCCGGGCGCTTCGAGCAGTACTTC
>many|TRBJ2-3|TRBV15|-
CATSPLTDTQYF
TGTGCCACCAGTCCCCTTACAGATACGCAGTATTTT
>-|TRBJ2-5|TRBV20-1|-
CSARRAGETQYF
TGCAGTGCTAGACGGGCAGGAGAGACCCAGTACTTC
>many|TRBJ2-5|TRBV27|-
CASSPALRETQYF
TGTGCCAGCAGCCCCGCCCTCAGGGAGACCCAGTACTTC
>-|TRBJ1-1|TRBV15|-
CATSRDRTARGEAFF
TGTGCCACCAGCAGAGATCGGACGGCGAGGGGGGAAGCTTTCTTT
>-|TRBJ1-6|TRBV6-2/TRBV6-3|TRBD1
CASRFGTDYNSPLHF
TGTGCCAGCCGGTTCGGGACAGATTATAATTCACCCCTCCACTTT
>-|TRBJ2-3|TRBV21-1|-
CASSKPASGADTQYF
TGTGCCAGCAGCAAGCCCGCGAGCGGCGCAGATACGCAGTATTTT
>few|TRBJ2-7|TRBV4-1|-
CASSPDNTYEQYF
TGCGCCAGCAGCCCGGATAATACCTACGAGCAGTACTTC
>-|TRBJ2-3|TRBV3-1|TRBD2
CACSLQVAGGTDTQYF
TGTGCCTGCAGCCTACAAGTGGCGGGGGGGACAGATACGCAGTATTTT
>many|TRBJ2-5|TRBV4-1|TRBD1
CASSPPTGLRETQYF
TGCGCCAGCAGCCCTCCGACAGGGCTACGGGAGACCCAGTACTTC
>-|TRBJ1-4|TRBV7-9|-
CASSLGREKLFF
TGTGCCAGCAGCCTAGGGCGGGAAAAACTGTTTTTT
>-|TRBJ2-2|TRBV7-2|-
CASSLVGINTGELFF
TGTGCCAGCAGCTTAGTGGGGATCAACACCGGGGAGCTGTTTTTT
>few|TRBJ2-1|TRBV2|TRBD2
CASSPGLAGRSSYNEQFF
TGTGCCAGCAGCCCCGGACTAGCGGGGCGGAGCTCCTACAATGAGCAGTTCTTC
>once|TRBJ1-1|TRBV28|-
CASSSLTKAFF
TGTGCCAGCAGTTCCCTCACTAAAGCTTTCTTT
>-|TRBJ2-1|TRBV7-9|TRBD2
CARSRGASGGRDNEQFF
TGTGCCCGCAGTAGAGGAGCTAGCGGGGGGAGAGACAATGAGCAGTTCTTC
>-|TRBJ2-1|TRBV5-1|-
CASSLDLGESSYNEQFF
TGCGCCAGCAGCTTGGATTTGGGGGAAAGCTCCTACAATGAGCAGTTCTTC